What follows describes a single T cell receptor beta chain. Profiled with immunoSEQ multiplex PCR; TCRdb holds only in-frame clones, not every one. Seen here are approximately 100,000 clones, 90% to 97% observed once, and the top ten hold approximately 0.23%. Germline loops: CDR1 WNHNN, CDR2 SYGVQD (reference sequence). The CDR3 is 13 residues long. V was shortened by 1 base and J by 2 bases, with 4 bases between the two germline ends. The data are from a study of technical replicates of blood from several donors. The TCR was taken from a human donor in good health. The sequencing sample was made of T cells isolated from PBMCs. This sequence joins TRBV10-1 and TRBJ2-3, with D unclear. Here the CDR3 DNA reads TGCGCCAGCAGTGAGTTTAACACAGATACGCAGTATTTT. Translated, it gives CASSEFNTDTQYF.